Listed below are T cell receptor beta chains from one sample, sequenced in a study of blood T cell repertoires in COVID-19. Repertoires were generated with immunoSEQ multiplex PCR, while TCRdb's copy carries only in-frame clones and drops some. The data contain around 98,000 clones, roughly 80% of them seen just once; the ten biggest clones take up 17%. Sample: peripheral blood. The receptors were sampled from a woman aged 55 to 70 with acute or convalescent COVID-19. Both conserved end residues are part of each CDR3. Fields, in order: J gene, V gene, CDR3 protein.

>TRBJ1-5|TRBV5-6
CASSLGQSNQPQHF
>TRBJ2-6|TRBV4-1
CASSQGTEATRISGANVLTF
>TRBJ1-5|TRBV6-2/TRBV6-3
CASSYDSAVQPQHF
>TRBJ1-2|TRBV12-3/TRBV12-4
CASSPTGRYGYTF
>TRBJ2-5|TRBV28
CASSFGGQQETQYF
>TRBJ2-5|TRBV7-8
CASSPTQLAGETQYF
>TRBJ2-3|TRBV19
CASRRQGTDTQYF
>TRBJ1-1|TRBV6-5
CASSYGVAGEAFF
>TRBJ1-5|TRBV30
CAWRNRQGSNQPQHF
>TRBJ2-7|TRBV5-5
CASSWGGLAVYEQYF
>TRBJ1-5|TRBV19
CASTPERMWGGSNQPQHF
>TRBJ2-5|TRBV6-5
CASSFTSGTGSETQYF
>TRBJ1-5|TRBV6-6
CASSWAGQQPQHF
>TRBJ2-3|TRBV6-6
CASSPGLLTSTDTQYF
>TRBJ1-1|TRBV14
CASSPQVTNTEAFF
>TRBJ1-2|TRBV5-1
CASSLGGAGSGYTF
>TRBJ1-6|TRBV7-9
CASSFVEGNSPLHF
>TRBJ1-3|TRBV15
CATRGHGSGNTIYF
>TRBJ2-3|TRBV5-1
CASSRTGAYTDTQYF
>TRBJ1-2|TRBV6-6
CASSSDRVEANYGYTF
>TRBJ1-5|TRBV29-1
CSVAGQQNQPQHF
>TRBJ2-5|TRBV5-1
CASSLAGGQETQYF
>TRBJ2-5|TRBV5-1
CASSSGGQETQYF
>TRBJ1-5|TRBV27
CASGGVRDRDFNQPQHF
>TRBJ2-4|TRBV15
CATSPEYQGGIQYF
>TRBJ2-5|TRBV7-2
CASRQLGTSQETQYF
>TRBJ1-5|TRBV2
CASTGQTNQPQHF
>TRBJ2-2|TRBV6-5
CASGQSPGELFF
>TRBJ1-3|TRBV18
CASSQRHLSGNTIYF
>TRBJ1-1|TRBV29-1
CSVRTGGLSEAFF
>TRBJ2-7|TRBV5-6
CASSLGGLASREQYF
>TRBJ2-7|TRBV18
CASSPGTSYEQYF
>TRBJ1-1|TRBV25-1
CASSDRTGVTEAFF
>TRBJ1-2|TRBV28
CASRPGQVSGGYTF
>TRBJ1-1|TRBV18
CASSPPRRQEAFF
>TRBJ1-3|TRBV5-5
CASFRTGGNTIYF
>TRBJ1-4|TRBV2
CASSVDRGIWEKLFF
>TRBJ1-6|TRBV23-1
CASTKGDRYSMLYNSPLHF
>TRBJ2-3|TRBV7-9
CASSRGASGPGF
>TRBJ2-7|TRBV18
CASSPPGRPYEQYF
>TRBJ1-5|TRBV27
CASSRDGTPYSNQPQHF
>TRBJ2-5|TRBV5-1
CASSPGGKVETQYF
>TRBJ1-2|TRBV2
CASTRDRGSYGYTF